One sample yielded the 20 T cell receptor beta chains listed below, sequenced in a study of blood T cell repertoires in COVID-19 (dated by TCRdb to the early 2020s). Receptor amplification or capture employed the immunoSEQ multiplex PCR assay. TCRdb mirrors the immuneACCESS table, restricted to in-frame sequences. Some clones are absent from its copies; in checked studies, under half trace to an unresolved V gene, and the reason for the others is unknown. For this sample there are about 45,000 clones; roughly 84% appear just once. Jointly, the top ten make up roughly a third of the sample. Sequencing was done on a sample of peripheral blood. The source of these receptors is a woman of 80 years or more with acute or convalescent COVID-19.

Written as DNA, the CDR3 is TGTGCCAGCAGTCCCCTTGACAGTTTCACTGAAGCTTTCTTT. Its protein is CASSPLDSFTEAFF. The chain links TRBV3-1 (or the pseudogene TRBV3-2) to TRBJ1-1; possible D gene TRBD1, 5 bases. This CDR3 has 14 amino acids. V gave up 6 bases and J gave up 4 bases, with 15 bases separating them. Germline V gene sequence: CDR1 LGHDT, CDR2 YNNKEL (reference sequence).

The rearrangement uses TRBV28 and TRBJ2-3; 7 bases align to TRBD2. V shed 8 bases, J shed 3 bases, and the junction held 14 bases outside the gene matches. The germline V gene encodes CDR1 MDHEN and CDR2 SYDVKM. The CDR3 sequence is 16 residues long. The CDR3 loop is CASASPFGGETDTQYF. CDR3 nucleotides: TGTGCCAGCGCCTCACCATTTGGGGGGGAGACAGATACGCAGTATTTT.

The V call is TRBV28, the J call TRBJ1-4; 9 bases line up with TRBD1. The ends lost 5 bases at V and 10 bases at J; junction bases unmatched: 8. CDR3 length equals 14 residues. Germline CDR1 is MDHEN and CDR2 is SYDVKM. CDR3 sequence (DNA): TGTGCCAGCAGTCCCGGGACAGGGAGGCGAAAACTGTTTTTT. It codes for CASSPGTGRRKLFF.

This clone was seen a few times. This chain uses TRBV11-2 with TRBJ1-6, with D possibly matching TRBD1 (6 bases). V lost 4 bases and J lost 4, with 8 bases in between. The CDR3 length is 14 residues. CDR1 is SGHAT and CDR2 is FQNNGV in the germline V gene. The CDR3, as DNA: TGTGCCAGCAGCTCCCAGGGGTATAATTCACCCCTCCACTTT. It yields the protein CASSSQGYNSPLHF.

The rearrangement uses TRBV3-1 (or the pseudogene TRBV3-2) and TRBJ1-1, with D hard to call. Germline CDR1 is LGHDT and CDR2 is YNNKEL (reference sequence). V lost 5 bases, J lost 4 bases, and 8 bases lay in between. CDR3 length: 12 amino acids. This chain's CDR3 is CASSVPGTEAFF. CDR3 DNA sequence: TGTGCCAGCAGCGTACCGGGCACTGAAGCTTTCTTT.

CDR3 region: CASTPPGTRAGELFF. CDR3 nucleotide sequence: TGTGCCAGCACCCCCCCCGGGACTAGAGCCGGGGAGCTGTTTTTT. The J gene is TRBJ2-2, the V gene TRBV7-6; 8 bases align to TRBD2. Germline values: CDR1 SGHVS, CDR2 FNYEAQ. V shed 7 bases, J shed 6 bases, and the junction held 10 bases outside the gene matches. CDR3 length equals 15 residues.

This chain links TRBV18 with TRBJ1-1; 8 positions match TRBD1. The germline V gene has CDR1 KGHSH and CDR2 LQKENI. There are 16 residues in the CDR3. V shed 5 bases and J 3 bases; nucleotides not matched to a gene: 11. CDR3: CASSKGQVRGDTEAFF. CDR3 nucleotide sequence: TGTGCCAGCTCAAAGGGACAGGTTCGAGGGGACACTGAAGCTTTCTTT. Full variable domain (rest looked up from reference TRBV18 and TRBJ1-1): NAGVMQNPRHLVRRRGQEARLRCSPMKGHSHVYWYRQLPEEGLKFMVYLQKENIIDESGMPKERFSAEFPKEGPSILRIQQVVRGDSAAYFCASSKGQVRGDTEAFFGQGTRLTVV.

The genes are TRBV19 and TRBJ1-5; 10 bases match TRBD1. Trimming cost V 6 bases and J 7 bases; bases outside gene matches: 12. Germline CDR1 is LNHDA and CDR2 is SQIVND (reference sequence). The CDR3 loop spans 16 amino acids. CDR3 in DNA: TGTGCCAGTAGGAATCCGGGACAGGGGTGGGGACAGCCCCAGCATTTT. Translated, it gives CASRNPGQGWGQPQHF. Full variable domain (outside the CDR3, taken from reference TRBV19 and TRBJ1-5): DGGITQSPKYLFRKEGQNVTLSCEQNLNHDAMYWYRQDPGQGLRLIYYSQIVNDFQKGDIAEGYSVSREKKESFPLTVTSAQKNPTAFYLCASRNPGQGWGQPQHFGDGTRLSIL.

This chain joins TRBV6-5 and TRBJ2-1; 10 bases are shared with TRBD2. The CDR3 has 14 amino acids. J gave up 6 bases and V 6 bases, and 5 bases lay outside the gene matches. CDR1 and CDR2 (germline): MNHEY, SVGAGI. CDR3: CASRGLAGANEQFF. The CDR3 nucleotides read TGTGCCAGCAGGGGGCTAGCGGGAGCCAATGAGCAGTTCTTC.

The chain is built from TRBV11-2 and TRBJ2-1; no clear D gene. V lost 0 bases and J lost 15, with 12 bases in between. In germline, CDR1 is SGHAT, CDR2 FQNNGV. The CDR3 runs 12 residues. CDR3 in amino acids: CASSLDSASRFF. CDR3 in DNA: TGTGCCAGCAGCTTAGATTCAGCGTCACGGTTCTTC.

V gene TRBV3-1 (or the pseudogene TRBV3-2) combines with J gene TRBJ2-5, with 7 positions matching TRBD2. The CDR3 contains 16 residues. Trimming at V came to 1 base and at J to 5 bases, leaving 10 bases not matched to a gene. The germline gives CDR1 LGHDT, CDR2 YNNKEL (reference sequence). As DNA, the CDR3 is TGTGCCAGCAGCCAAGTCGGTGCGGGAGTGGAGGAGACCCAGTACTTC. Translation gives CASSQVGAGVEETQYF.

The DNA for the CDR3 is TGTGCCAGCAGTCCCCCCCCGGGGGGGGGCAACACTGAAGCTTTCTTT. This sequence encodes CASSPPPGGGNTEAFF. V is TRBV28 and J is TRBJ1-1; tentatively, D is TRBD1 (6 bases). The CDR3 is 16 residues long. Germline V gene sequence: CDR1 MDHEN, CDR2 SYDVKM. Trimming left V 5 bases short and J 2 bases short, with 18 bases between.

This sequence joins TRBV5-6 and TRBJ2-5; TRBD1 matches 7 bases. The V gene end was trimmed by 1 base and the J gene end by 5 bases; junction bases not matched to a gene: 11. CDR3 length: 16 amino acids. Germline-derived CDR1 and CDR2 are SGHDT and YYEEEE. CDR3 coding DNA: TGTGCCAGCAGCTTGCAAGGGGGCGGAATTTGGGAGACCCAGTACTTC. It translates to CASSLQGGGIWETQYF.

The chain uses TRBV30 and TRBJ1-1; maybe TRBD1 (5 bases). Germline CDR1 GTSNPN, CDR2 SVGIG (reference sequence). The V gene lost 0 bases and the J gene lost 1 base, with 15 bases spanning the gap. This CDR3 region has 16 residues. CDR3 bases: TGTGCCTGGAGTGTATTATCATCCAGGGAGAACACTGAAGCTTTCTTT. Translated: CAWSVLSSRENTEAFF. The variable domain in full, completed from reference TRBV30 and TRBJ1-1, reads SQTIHQWPATLVQPVGSPLSLECTVEGTSNPNLYWYRQAAGRGLQLLFYSVGIGQISSEVPQNLSASRPQDRQFILSSKKLLLSDSGFYLCAWSVLSSRENTEAFFGQGTRLTVV.

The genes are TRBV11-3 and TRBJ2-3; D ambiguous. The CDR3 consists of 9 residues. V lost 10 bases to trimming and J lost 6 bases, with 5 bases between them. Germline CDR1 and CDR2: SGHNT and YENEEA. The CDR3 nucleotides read TGTGCCAACGGGGATACGCAGTATTTT. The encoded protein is CANGDTQYF. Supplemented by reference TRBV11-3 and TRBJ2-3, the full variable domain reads EAGVVQSPRYKIIEKKQPVAFWCNPISGHNTLYWYLQNLGQGPELLIRYENEEAVDDSQLPKDRFSAERLKGVDSTLKIQPAELGDSAVYLCANGDTQYFGPGTRLTVL.

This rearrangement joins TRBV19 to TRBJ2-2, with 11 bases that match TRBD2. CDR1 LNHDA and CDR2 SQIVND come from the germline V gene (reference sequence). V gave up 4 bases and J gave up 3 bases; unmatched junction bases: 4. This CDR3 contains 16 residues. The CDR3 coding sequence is TGTGCCAGTAGTACGTTAGCGGGAGGGGACACCGGGGAGCTGTTTTTT. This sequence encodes CASSTLAGGDTGELFF.

CDR3 amino acids: CASSMTGVSTGELFF. The CDR3 coding sequence is TGTGCCAGTAGTATGACAGGGGTTTCGACCGGGGAGCTGTTTTTT. The rearrangement uses TRBV19 and TRBJ2-2; TRBD1 agrees at 8 bases. Per the germline V gene, CDR1 is LNHDA and CDR2 is SQIVND (reference sequence). This CDR3 is built from 15 residues. The trim removed 3 bases at V and 5 bases at J, leaving 5 bases unmatched.

The CDR3 loop reads CASSLWAVSRETQYF. CDR3 sequence (DNA): TGTGCCAGCAGCTTGTGGGCAGTATCCAGGGAGACCCAGTACTTC. The V call is TRBV5-6, the J call TRBJ2-5; D unclear. From germline, CDR1 is SGHDT and CDR2 YYEEEE. The V end lost 1 base, the J end lost 5 bases, and 15 bases lay between the germline ends. The CDR3 spans 15 residues.

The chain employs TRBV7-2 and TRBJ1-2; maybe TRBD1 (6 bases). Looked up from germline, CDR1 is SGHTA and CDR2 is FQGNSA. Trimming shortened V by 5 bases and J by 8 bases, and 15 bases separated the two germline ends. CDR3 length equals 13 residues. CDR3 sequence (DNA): TGTGCCAGCAGCCGCGGGGGCCCTGGAGGCTACACCTTC. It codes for CASSRGGPGGYTF.

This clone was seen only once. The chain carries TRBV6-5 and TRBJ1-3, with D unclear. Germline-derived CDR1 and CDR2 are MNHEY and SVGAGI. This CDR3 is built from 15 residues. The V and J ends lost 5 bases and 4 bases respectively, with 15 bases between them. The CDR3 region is CASSRAEIVGNTIYF. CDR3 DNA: TGTGCCAGCAGTCGAGCCGAAATCGTCGGAAACACCATATATTTT.